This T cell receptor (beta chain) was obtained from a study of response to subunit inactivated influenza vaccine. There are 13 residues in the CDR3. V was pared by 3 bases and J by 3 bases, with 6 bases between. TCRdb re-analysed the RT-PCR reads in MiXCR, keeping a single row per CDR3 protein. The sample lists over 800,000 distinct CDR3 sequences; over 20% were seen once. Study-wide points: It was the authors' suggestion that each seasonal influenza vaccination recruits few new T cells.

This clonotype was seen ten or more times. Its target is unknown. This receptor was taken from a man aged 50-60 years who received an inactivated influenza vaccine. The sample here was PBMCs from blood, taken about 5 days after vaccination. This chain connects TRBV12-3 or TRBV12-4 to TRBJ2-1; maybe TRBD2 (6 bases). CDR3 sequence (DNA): TGTGCCAGCAGTTTTAGCGGCTACAATGAGCAGTTCTTC. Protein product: CASSFSGYNEQFF.